The T cell receptor (beta chain) under discussion was sequenced for a study of tumor-infiltrating lymphocytes in oesophageal squamous cell carcinoma. This clonotype occurred many times. The V end was cut by 10 bases, the J end by 0 bases, with 12 bases between. CDR1 and CDR2 from the germline V gene are KGHSH and LQKENI. The CDR3 totals 13 residues. TCRdb analysed the PCR reads with MiXCR anew, one entry per CDR3 protein. The sample consists of about 20,000 distinct CDR3 sequences, 40% of them appearing once. The receptor was isolated from a male donor with esophageal squamous cell carcinoma. The J gene is TRBJ2-5, the V gene TRBV18, with unresolved D. The sequenced sample consisted of blood. The chain's CDR3 is CATKEGNQETQYF. The DNA for the CDR3 is TGTGCCACCAAGGAAGGAAACCAAGAGACCCAGTACTTC.